The present T cell receptor beta chain was sequenced within a study of T cell responses to AZD1222 COVID-19 vaccine. Concerning this clone itself: The target antigen is unknown.

Here immunoSEQ multiplex PCR was the method, and the copy in TCRdb shows in-frame clones only, minus some. The sample has some 150,000 clones, about 91% seen once. Study-wide findings and caveats: Targets within unmutated variant regions were reportedly found for nearly half of spike-specific TCRs.

This TCR was recovered from an adult in good health. Sequencing used peripheral blood, obtained on day 0 of AZD1222 vaccination.

The CDR3 loop reads CASGWDNSPLHF. The CDR3 DNA sequence: TGTGCCAGCGGTTGGGATAATTCACCCCTCCACTTT. The gene calls are TRBV7-2 and TRBJ1-6; no definite D call. The CDR3 spans 12 residues. The germline V gene has CDR1 SGHTA and CDR2 FQGNSA. V lost 8 bases and J lost 5, with 7 bases in between.